The 16 T cell receptor beta chains given below trace back to one sample, sequenced in a study of blood T cell repertoires in COVID-19. Sequenced by immunoSEQ multiplex PCR; TCRdb stores in-frame clones only, minus some. The table has fewer than 130,000 clones, around 90% seen once. Material: peripheral blood. Receptors were obtained from a woman in her fifties or sixties with acute or convalescent COVID-19.

This clone has just one count. V usage is TRBV28 and J usage is TRBJ1-4; D call uncertain. The V gene lost 1 base and the J gene lost 6 bases, with 12 bases spanning the gap. Per germline, CDR1 MDHEN and CDR2 SYDVKM. This CDR3 is 15 amino acids long. DNA of the CDR3: TGTGCCAGCAGTTTATCCCCCCCGAGCGATGAAAAACTGTTTTTT. Translating gives CASSLSPPSDEKLFF.

V usage is TRBV20-1 and J usage is TRBJ2-1; D is perhaps TRBD1 (5 bases). From germline, CDR1 is DFQATT and CDR2 SNEGSKA (reference sequence). The CDR3 length is 15 residues. Trimming left V 3 bases short and J 3 bases short, with 15 bases between. CDR3 nucleotide sequence: TGCAGTGCTAGTGTGTCAACAGGAGTCTACAATGAGCAGTTCTTC. The encoded protein is CSASVSTGVYNEQFF.

As concerns this clone: The sample holds other DNA sequences that translate to the same CDR3. This chain connects TRBV5-1 to TRBJ1-5; a possible D gene is TRBD1 (5 bases). With 0 bases removed from V and 4 bases from J, the gap between germline ends came to 11 bases. Germline-derived CDR1 and CDR2 are SGHRS and YFSETQ. CDR3 length: 15 residues. The CDR3 is CASSLDGDSNQPQHF. DNA of the CDR3: TGCGCCAGCAGCTTGGACGGAGACAGTAATCAGCCCCAGCATTTT. The entire variable domain, with the rest obtained from reference TRBV5-1 and TRBJ1-5, is as follows: KAGVTQTPRYLIKTRGQQVTLSCSPISGHRSVSWYQQTPGQGLQFLFEYFSETQRNKGNFPGRFSGRQFSNSRSEMNVSTLELGDSALYLCASSLDGDSNQPQHFGDGTRLSIL.

The chain links TRBV10-2 to TRBJ2-4; D perhaps matches TRBD1 (6 bases). Germline V gene sequence: CDR1 WSHSY, CDR2 SAAADI. This CDR3 region has 19 residues. The V gene lost 2 bases and the J gene lost 2 bases, with 22 bases spanning the gap. CDR3: CASSEAAGASSATKNIQYF. CDR3 DNA: TGCGCCAGCAGTGAGGCGGCAGGGGCATCGTCAGCCACCAAAAACATTCAGTACTTC.

The chain recombines TRBV3-1 (or the pseudogene TRBV3-2) with TRBJ2-1, with 13 nucleotides matching TRBD2. Trimming cost V 6 bases and J 9 bases; bases outside gene matches: 8. Looked up from germline, CDR1 is LGHDT and CDR2 is YNNKEL (reference sequence). The CDR3 covers 15 residues. DNA of the CDR3: TGTGCCAGCAGTCGCGGGACTAGCGGGAAGACTGAGCAGTTCTTC. Translation gives CASSRGTSGKTEQFF.

The rearrangement joins TRBV10-1 to TRBJ2-3; the match to TRBD2 covers 13 bases. Looked up from germline, CDR1 is WNHNN and CDR2 is SYGVQD (reference sequence). J lost 0 bases, V lost 3 bases, and 3 bases had no gene match. The CDR3 contains 17 residues. CDR3 loop: CASSDPTSGRSTDTQYF. CDR3 sequence (DNA): TGCGCCAGCAGTGACCCGACTAGCGGGAGGAGCACAGATACGCAGTATTTT.

The rearrangement joins TRBV7-9 to TRBJ2-5; a weak D match, TRBD1 (6 bases). The ends were cut back, 5 bases at V and 1 base at J, with 11 bases in the middle. Germline assignment: CDR1 SEHNR and CDR2 FQNEAQ (reference sequence). The CDR3 has 14 residues. CDR3 bases: TGTGCCAGCAGCCGGGTGACAGGCCAAGAGACCCAGTACTTC. This codes for CASSRVTGQETQYF.

CDR3 residues: CASRQAGTVNTEAFF. The CDR3 DNA is TGTGCCAGCAGGCAAGCCGGGACAGTGAACACTGAAGCTTTCTTT. The chain uses TRBV7-2 and TRBJ1-1; TRBD1 matches 7 bases. V gave up 6 bases and J gave up 0 bases; unmatched junction bases: 7. This CDR3 region has 15 residues. Germline V CDR1 and CDR2: SGHTA, FQGNSA.

The chain couples TRBV11-3 to TRBJ2-7; 9 bases agree with TRBD1. Germline V CDR1 and CDR2: SGHNT, YENEEA. J lost 3 bases, V lost 6 bases, and 3 bases had no gene match. This CDR3 has 13 amino acids. Here the CDR3 reads CASSRTGVYEQYF. DNA for the CDR3: TGTGCCAGCAGTAGGACAGGGGTCTACGAGCAGTACTTC.

The chain links TRBV2 to TRBJ2-1, with a weak D call TRBD1 (5 bases). CDR1 and CDR2 (germline): SNHLY, FYNNEI. The V end lost 4 bases, the J end lost 13 bases, and 8 bases lay between the germline ends. The CDR3 has 10 amino acids. The CDR3 region has the DNA TGTGCCAGCAGTGGGGGCTTTCAGTTCTTC. Protein: CASSGGFQFF.

The gene calls are TRBV7-7 and TRBJ2-5; D is undetermined. CDR1 is SSHAT, CDR2 FNYEAQ, per germline (reference sequence). The CDR3 has 13 residues. V lost 5 bases, J lost 5 bases, and 12 bases lay in between. For the CDR3, the DNA is TGTGCCAGCAGCCCCTCCGAACTTGAGACCCAGTACTTC. Translated, it gives CASSPSELETQYF.

The chain is built from TRBV2 and TRBJ1-4; D is possibly TRBD1 (5 bases). The germline V and J ends were trimmed by 4 bases and 6 bases, with 15 bases remaining between them. CDR3 size: 15 residues. CDR1 and CDR2 from the germline V gene are SNHLY and FYNNEI. DNA for the CDR3: TGTGCCAGCAGTGTTTCGGGACTCGGACATGAAAAACTGTTTTTT. This gives the protein CASSVSGLGHEKLFF.

With respect to this clone: The sample has other DNA sequences that encode this CDR3 too. The chain links TRBV5-1 to TRBJ1-2; tentatively, D is TRBD1 (5 bases). Per the germline V gene, CDR1 is SGHRS and CDR2 is YFSETQ. The CDR3 consists of 14 residues. Trimming stripped 0 bases from V and 3 bases from J, with 9 bases between. The CDR3 coding sequence is TGCGCCAGCAGCTTGGGCGGGACTGACTATGGCTACACCTTC. It specifies CASSLGGTDYGYTF.

The chain has TRBV19 and TRBJ1-5, with 7 bases identical to TRBD1. The CDR3 runs to 13 residues. The germline V gene encodes CDR1 LNHDA and CDR2 SQIVND (reference sequence). The V and J ends lost 7 bases and 6 bases, in that order; junction bases with no gene match: 6. The CDR3 coding sequence is TGTGCCAGTAATAACAGGGGCGGTCAGCCCCAGCATTTT. It encodes CASNNRGGQPQHF.

The V call is TRBV6-6, the J call TRBJ2-1, with a weak D call TRBD2 (6 bases). The CDR3 covers 14 residues. Germline V gives CDR1 MNHNY, CDR2 SVGAGI (reference sequence). The V end lost 7 bases, the J end lost 1 base, and 11 bases lay between the germline ends. This CDR3 reads CASKGGNSYNEQFF. The CDR3 DNA reads as TGTGCCAGCAAGGGCGGGAATTCCTACAATGAGCAGTTCTTC.

The chain uses TRBV30 and TRBJ2-4; tentative D call: TRBD1 (5 bases). The length of the CDR3 is 14 residues. The germline gives CDR1 GTSNPN, CDR2 SVGIG (reference sequence). Deletions cut 2 bases from V and 1 base from J, with 9 bases between. CDR3 nucleotides: TGTGCCTGGAGTTTTGCAGGGGCCAAAAACATTCAGTACTTC. As protein: CAWSFAGAKNIQYF.